This T cell receptor (beta chain) was found in a study of molecular identifiers for immune sequencing clone quantification. This CDR3 contains 16 residues. Between the trimmed V and J ends, which lost 4 bases and 1 base, there was a span of 15 bases. Germline V gene sequence: CDR1 SGHNT, CDR2 YENEEA. MiXCR, run by TCRdb on the PCR reads, gives a single entry per CDR3 protein. The table records about 640,000 distinct CDR3 sequences, approximately 20% of them present only once. This clonotype has at least ten counts. The material sequenced was naive CD8+ T cells from blood, with Jurkat cell RNA spiked in. As for subset: FACS-sorted CD8+CD4-CCR7+CD45RA+ naive T cells. The chain employs TRBV11-3 and TRBJ2-3; D is uncertain. This receptor was identified in a human donor in good health. Some libraries in this study had Jurkat cell RNA spiked in. The CDR3 region is CASSSRTRAGTDTQYF. In DNA form, the CDR3 reads TGTGCCAGCAGCTCCCGGACCCGGGCGGGCACAGATACGCAGTATTTT.